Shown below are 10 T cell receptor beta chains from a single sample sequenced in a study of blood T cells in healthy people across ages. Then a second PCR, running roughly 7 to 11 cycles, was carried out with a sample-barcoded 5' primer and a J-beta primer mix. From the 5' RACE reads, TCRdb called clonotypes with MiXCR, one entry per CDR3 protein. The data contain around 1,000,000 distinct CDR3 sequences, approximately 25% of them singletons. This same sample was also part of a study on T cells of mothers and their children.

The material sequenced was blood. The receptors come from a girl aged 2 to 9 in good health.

The CDR3 DNA is TGCGCCAGCAGCTGGGGGGAAACCGGGATGGCGAACACTGAAGCTTTCTTT. It encodes CASSWGETGMANTEAFF. V gene TRBV5-1 combines with J gene TRBJ1-1; a possible D gene is TRBD1 (5 bases). The CDR3 contains 17 residues. The V and J ends lost 3 bases and 1 base respectively, with 19 bases between them. Looked up from germline, CDR1 is SGHRS and CDR2 is YFSETQ.

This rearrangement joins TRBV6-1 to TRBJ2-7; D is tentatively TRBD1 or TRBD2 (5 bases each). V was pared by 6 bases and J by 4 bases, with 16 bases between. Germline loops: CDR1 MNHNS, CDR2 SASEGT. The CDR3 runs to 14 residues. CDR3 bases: TGTGCCAGCAGGGGGTGGTCCGGGACGTACGAGCAGTACTTC. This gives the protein CASRGWSGTYEQYF.

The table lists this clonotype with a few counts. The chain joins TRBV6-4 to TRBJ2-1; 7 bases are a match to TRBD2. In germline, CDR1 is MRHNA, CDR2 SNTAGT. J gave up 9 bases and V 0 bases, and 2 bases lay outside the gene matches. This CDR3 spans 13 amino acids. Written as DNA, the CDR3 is TGTGCCAGCAGTGACTCGGGGGGGTTTGAGCAGTTCTTC. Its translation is CASSDSGGFEQFF.

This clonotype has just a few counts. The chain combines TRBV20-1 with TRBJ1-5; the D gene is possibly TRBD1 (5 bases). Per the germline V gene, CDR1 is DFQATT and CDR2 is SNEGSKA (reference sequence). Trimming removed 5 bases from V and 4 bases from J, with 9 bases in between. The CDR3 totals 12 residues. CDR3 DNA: TGCAGTGCTGGTGGGGGTAATCAGCCCCAGCATTTT. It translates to CSAGGGNQPQHF.

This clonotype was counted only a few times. This CDR3 reads CATSDGKQETQYF. The DNA for the CDR3 is TGTGCCACCAGTGATGGCAAACAAGAGACCCAGTACTTC. This chain uses TRBV24-1 with TRBJ2-1; D is uncertain. The J call may be wrong; the DNA end is better matched by TRBJ2-5. CDR3 length: 13 amino acids. Germline CDR1 and CDR2: KGHDR and SFDVKD.

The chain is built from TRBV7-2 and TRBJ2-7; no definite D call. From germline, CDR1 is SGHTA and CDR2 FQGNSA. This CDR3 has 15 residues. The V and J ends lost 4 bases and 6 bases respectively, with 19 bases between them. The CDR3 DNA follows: TGTGCCAGCAGCTCCCCACCGAGACCCCCTTTCGAGCAGTACTTC. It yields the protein CASSSPPRPPFEQYF.

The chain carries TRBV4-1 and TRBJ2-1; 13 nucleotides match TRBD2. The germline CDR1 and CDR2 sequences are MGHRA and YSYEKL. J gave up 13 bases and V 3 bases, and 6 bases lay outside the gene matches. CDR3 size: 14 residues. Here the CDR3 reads CASSQGLAGSIQFF. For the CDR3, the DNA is TGCGCCAGCAGCCAGGGACTAGCGGGGAGCATACAGTTCTTC.

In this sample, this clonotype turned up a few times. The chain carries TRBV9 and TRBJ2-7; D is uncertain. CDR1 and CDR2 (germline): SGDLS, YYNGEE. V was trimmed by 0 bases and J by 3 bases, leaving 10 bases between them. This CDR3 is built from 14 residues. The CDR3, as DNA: TGTGCCAGCAGCGTAGGCCCTGGCAACTACGAGCAGTACTTC. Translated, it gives CASSVGPGNYEQYF.

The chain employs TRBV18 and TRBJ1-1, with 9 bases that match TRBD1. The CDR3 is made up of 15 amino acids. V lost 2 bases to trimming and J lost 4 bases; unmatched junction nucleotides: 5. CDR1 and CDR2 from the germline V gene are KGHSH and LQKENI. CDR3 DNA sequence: TGTGCCAGCTCACCATTCGACAGGGGGGGCACTGAAGCTTTCTTT. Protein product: CASSPFDRGGTEAFF.

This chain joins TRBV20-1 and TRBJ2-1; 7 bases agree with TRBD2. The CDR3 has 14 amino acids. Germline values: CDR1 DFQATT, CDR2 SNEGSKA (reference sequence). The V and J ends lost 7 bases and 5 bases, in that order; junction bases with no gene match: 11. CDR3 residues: CSGSGGSGDNEQFF. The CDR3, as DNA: TGCAGTGGATCTGGCGGGAGCGGGGACAATGAGCAGTTCTTC.